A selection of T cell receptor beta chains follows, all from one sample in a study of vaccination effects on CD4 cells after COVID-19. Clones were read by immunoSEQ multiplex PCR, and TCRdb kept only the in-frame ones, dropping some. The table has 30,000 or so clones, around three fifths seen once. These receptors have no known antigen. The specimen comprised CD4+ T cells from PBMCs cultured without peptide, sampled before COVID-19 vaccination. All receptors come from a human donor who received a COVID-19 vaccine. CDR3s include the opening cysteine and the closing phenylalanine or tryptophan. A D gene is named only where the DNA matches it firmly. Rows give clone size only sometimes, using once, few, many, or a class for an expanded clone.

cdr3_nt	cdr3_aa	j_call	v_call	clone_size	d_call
TGCGCCAGCAGCTTGTCTCGGAGCCCAGATACGCAGTATTTT	CASSLSRSPDTQYF	TRBJ2-3	TRBV5-1	few	-
TGTGCCAGCAGCTTGGGCATCTTGATATCGGCTGAAGCTTTCTTT	CASSLGILISAEAFF	TRBJ1-1	TRBV5-6	once	-
TGCGCCAGCAGCCCAGGGCGGGGCCGTAGGAATGAGCAGTTCTTC	CASSPGRGRRNEQFF	TRBJ2-1	TRBV5-1	-	-
TGTGCCAGCAGCCCTGCCTGGGGGGGGCCCTACGAGCAGTACTTC	CASSPAWGGPYEQYF	TRBJ2-7	TRBV3-1/TRBV3-2	few	-
TGTGCCAGCAGGGGACGGAGCTCCTACAATGAGCAGTTCTTC	CASRGRSSYNEQFF	TRBJ2-1	TRBV2	-	-
TGTGCCAGTAGTATGGCGTGGGGACAGGGGGCGAACTATGGCTACACCTTC	CASSMAWGQGANYGYTF	TRBJ1-2	TRBV19	-	TRBD1
TGTGCCAGCAGACAGGGTGCTGGGGCCAACGTCCTGACTTTC	CASRQGAGANVLTF	TRBJ2-6	TRBV7-9	-	-
TGCGCCAGCAGCCAAGGACGATGGACAGGAAGCCTCCTAGGCTATGGCTACACCTTC	CASSQGRWTGSLLGYGYTF	TRBJ1-2	TRBV4-1	-	TRBD1
TGTGCCAGCAGTTACCCGCCGAGCATCGAAGCTTTCTTT	CASSYPPSIEAFF	TRBJ1-1	TRBV6-6	-	-
TGCAGCGGCCAAATACCGGGACAGGGAGAGACCCAGTACTTC	CSGQIPGQGETQYF	TRBJ2-5	TRBV29-1	-	TRBD1
TGTGCCAGCACTTTCCCCTCAGCGGGAGAGTTCAATGAGCAGTTCTTC	CASTFPSAGEFNEQFF	TRBJ2-1	TRBV2	-	TRBD2
TGTGCCAGTAGAGAGACAGTCAACTATGGCTACACCTTC	CASRETVNYGYTF	TRBJ1-2	TRBV19	-	-
TGTGCCAGCAGCGCATTTGCGGGAACAGACACCGGGGAGCTGTTTTTT	CASSAFAGTDTGELFF	TRBJ2-2	TRBV11-2	-	-
TGTGCCAGCAGCCAATCTCGGGGAGGAAACACCATATATTTT	CASSQSRGGNTIYF	TRBJ1-3	TRBV16	-	-
TGCGCCAGCAGCACAGGACAGGGATTTAACTATGGCTACACCTTC	CASSTGQGFNYGYTF	TRBJ1-2	TRBV5-1	few	TRBD1
TGTGCCAGCAGTTACTCGAGGAGCTCTGGAAACACCATATATTTT	CASSYSRSSGNTIYF	TRBJ1-3	TRBV6-6	-	-
TGTGCCAGCAGTTATAATGCGGACAGGGGAGGCTACACCTTC	CASSYNADRGGYTF	TRBJ1-2	TRBV6-5	-	TRBD1
TGTGCCAGCAGCCAGGGACAGGGAGGCGGAGAGACCCAGTACTTC	CASSQGQGGGETQYF	TRBJ2-5	TRBV3-1/TRBV3-2	-	TRBD1
TGTGCCTGGAGTGTAGAGGCTAATCAGCCCCAGCATTTT	CAWSVEANQPQHF	TRBJ1-5	TRBV30	-	-
TGTGCCAGCAGTTACGGCAGGGTAGGTCAGCCCCAGCATTTT	CASSYGRVGQPQHF	TRBJ1-5	TRBV6-5	-	-
TGTGCCAGCAGCCAACTCTTTAGCGGGAGGAACTCGGGTGGGGAGCTGTTTTTT	CASSQLFSGRNSGGELFF	TRBJ2-2	TRBV3-1/TRBV3-2	-	TRBD2
TGTGCCAGCAGCTTAAACAGGGTGGCCTACGAGCAGTACTTC	CASSLNRVAYEQYF	TRBJ2-7	TRBV11-2	-	-
TGTGCCAGCAGCGTAGTCGGCTCCCCCTACACCGGGGAGCTGTTTTTT	CASSVVGSPYTGELFF	TRBJ2-2	TRBV9	-	-
TGTGCCAGCAGTTACGGACAGGGGGGCAATCAGCCCCAGCATTTT	CASSYGQGGNQPQHF	TRBJ1-5	TRBV6-5	-	TRBD1
TGTGCCAGCAGTTACTCGAGCCCGGCGAACACTGAAGCTTTCTTT	CASSYSSPANTEAFF	TRBJ1-1	TRBV6-5	-	-
TGTGCCAGCAGCTTGGGTGGTATTAGCGGGGGGGCTTACGAGCAGTACTTC	CASSLGGISGGAYEQYF	TRBJ2-7	TRBV5-6	-	TRBD2
TGTGCCAGCAGCTTCTCCCCGCTAGATACGCAGTATTTT	CASSFSPLDTQYF	TRBJ2-3	TRBV7-2	-	-
TGTGCCAGCACCACCTCTTCCGCTGGAAACACCATATATTTT	CASTTSSAGNTIYF	TRBJ1-3	TRBV11-2	-	-
TGTGCCAGCAGCATAAGGACAGGCGTGAACACTGAAGCTTTCTTT	CASSIRTGVNTEAFF	TRBJ1-1	TRBV11-2	few	TRBD1
TGTGCCAGCAGCCCCCCTCGGCTAGCGGGACCATACAATGAGCAGTTCTTC	CASSPPRLAGPYNEQFF	TRBJ2-1	TRBV14	-	TRBD2
TGTGCCATCAGTGAGTCCAGGGAGCCCTATGGCTACACCTTC	CAISESREPYGYTF	TRBJ1-2	TRBV10-3	-	-
TGCGCCAGCCGACCTAGCGCAATCCAAGAGACCCAGTACTTC	CASRPSAIQETQYF	TRBJ2-5	TRBV4-1	-	-
TGTGCCAGCAGCTTACCCTCAGCGGGAGAGACCCAGTACTTC	CASSLPSAGETQYF	TRBJ2-5	TRBV7-6	-	-
TGCGCCAGCAGCCAAGATGGGTTCGACTCCTACGAGCAGTACTTC	CASSQDGFDSYEQYF	TRBJ2-7	TRBV4-1	few	-
TGTGCCAGCAATTTCAGGGCGAACACTGAAGCTTTCTTT	CASNFRANTEAFF	TRBJ1-1	TRBV6-5	-	-
TGTGCCATCAGGGACAGCTCTGGAAACACCATATATTTT	CAIRDSSGNTIYF	TRBJ1-3	TRBV10-3	-	-
TGCGCCAGCAGCCCCTTAGGTTTGGAGCAGGGAGGAAGTAGGGAAAAACTGTTTTTT	CASSPLGLEQGGSREKLFF	TRBJ1-4	TRBV4-1	-	-
TGTGCCAGCAGCTTGGGGTCAACCCATAGCAATCAGCCCCAGCATTTT	CASSLGSTHSNQPQHF	TRBJ1-5	TRBV5-8	-	-
TGTGCCAGCAGCTCGTACCGTTATGGGATCTTGAACACTGAAGCTTTCTTT	CASSSYRYGILNTEAFF	TRBJ1-1	TRBV11-2	-	-